This T cell receptor (beta chain) was obtained from a study of blood T cells in healthy people across ages. This clonotype was detected only a few times. CDR1 is MGHDK, CDR2 SYGVNS, per germline. This CDR3 has 15 amino acids. A J-beta primer mix and a sample-barcoded 5' primer were used in a second PCR of roughly 6 to 12 cycles. TCRdb independently ran MiXCR on the 5' RACE reads; one entry per CDR3 protein. The sample has more than 900,000 distinct CDR3 sequences, approximately 32% seen once. These data also featured in a second study, about T cells of mothers and their children. According to that study: Each donor was one of three healthy Caucasian mothers or one of their six children.

Sequencing used blood. The V gene is TRBV25-1, the J gene TRBJ2-1; perhaps D is TRBD1 or TRBD2 (5 bases each). Judging by the DNA end, TRBJ2-7 fits better; the J call may be wrong. This receptor was identified in a woman between 40 and 55 years old in good health. CDR3 sequence reads: CASSEKGSPYNEQYF. CDR3 nucleotides: TGTGCCAGCAGTGAGAAGGGGAGCCCCTACAATGAGCAGTACTTC.